The rows below give T cell receptor beta chains drawn from one sample of a study of T cells in Graves' hyperthyroidism and ophthalmopathy. From the multiplex PCR reads, TCRdb called clonotypes with MiXCR, one entry per CDR3 protein. The sample lists roughly 350,000 distinct CDR3 sequences, approximately 15% occurring once. The sample was blood. The receptors were sampled from a woman in her twenties or thirties with Graves' ophthalmopathy. Both conserved end residues are part of each CDR3. D genes are given only for firm matches. The listing skips clone size in some rows; elsewhere it reads once, few, many or a size class.

TGTGCCAGCAGCCCACGCGGCAGGGGCACAGATACGCAGTATTTT	CASSPRGRGTDTQYF	many	NA	TRBV7-9	TRBJ2-3
TGTGCCAGCAGCCCGAGAGCGACAGGCCAGGTCATTCAGTACTTC	CASSPRATGQVIQYF	few	NA	TRBV9	TRBJ2-4
TGTGCCAGCGGAAACCTAGCGGGTCATATTACGCAGTATTTT	CASGNLAGHITQYF	many	TRBD2	TRBV28	TRBJ2-3
TGTGCCAGCTCACCACTTCAGGGACGGGGCACTGAAGCTTTCTTT	CASSPLQGRGTEAFF	many	NA	TRBV18	TRBJ1-1
TGTGCCAGCAGTTTTTCGGCTGGGGCCAACGTCCTGACTTTC	CASSFSAGANVLTF	many	NA	TRBV12-3/TRBV12-4	TRBJ2-6
TGTGCCAGCACCCCGGGACAGATTCTATACGAGCAGTACTTC	CASTPGQILYEQYF	many	TRBD1	TRBV6-2/TRBV6-3	TRBJ2-7
TGCGCCAGCAGCGACCGAGGGACTAGCGCAGATACGCAGTATTTT	CASSDRGTSADTQYF	NA	TRBD2	TRBV10-1	TRBJ2-3
TGTGCCACCAGTGATGGAGAGCTAGGCTACAATGAGCAGTTCTTC	CATSDGELGYNEQFF	few	NA	TRBV24-1	TRBJ2-1
TGTGCCAACAGTTATCCCGGGACAGGGTATGACGAGCAGTACTTC	CANSYPGTGYDEQYF	once	TRBD1	TRBV28	TRBJ2-7
TGCGCCAGCAGCCAAGATAGCAGGTGGACCTACAATGAGCAGTTCTTC	CASSQDSRWTYNEQFF	many	NA	TRBV4-1	TRBJ2-1
TGTGCCAGCACCCCTCGGGACTCAAGGAACTACGAGCAGTACTTC	CASTPRDSRNYEQYF	many	NA	TRBV7-8	TRBJ2-7
TGTGCCAGCAGCCTGAGGGGCTTAGCTGGGTCAGGCACTGAAGCTTTCTTT	CASSLRGLAGSGTEAFF	many	NA	TRBV7-2	TRBJ1-1
TGTGCCAGCAGAAGGGCAGGGGGACCTAACTATGGCTACACCTTC	CASRRAGGPNYGYTF	many	TRBD1	TRBV27	TRBJ1-2
TGTGCCAGCTCACTAGGACAGGCGGCTGGCCCGAACACCGGGGAGCTGTTTTTT	CASSLGQAAGPNTGELFF	many	TRBD1	TRBV18	TRBJ2-2
TGTGCCAGTAGCCCGGACCCCGCCACAGATACGCAGTATTTT	CASSPDPATDTQYF	NA	NA	TRBV19	TRBJ2-3
TGTGCCAGCAGTTTTGGGGGCGGTCTGGTGCGCGGGGGCTACACCTTC	CASSFGGGLVRGGYTF	many	NA	TRBV12-3/TRBV12-4	TRBJ1-2
TGTGCCAGCAGTTTAGAGAGACCCGGGGATGAAGCTTTCTTT	CASSLERPGDEAFF	many	NA	TRBV12-3/TRBV12-4	TRBJ1-1
TGTGCCAGCACCCCAGGGGACTATGGCTACACCTTC	CASTPGDYGYTF	many	NA	TRBV28	TRBJ1-2
TGCGCCAGCAGCCCGGGACAGGGGGTGGGACAGCCCCAGCATTTT	CASSPGQGVGQPQHF	many	TRBD1	TRBV5-1	TRBJ1-5
TGCAGTGCGTCCGCCAGGGAAAACTATAATTCACCCCTCCACTTT	CSASARENYNSPLHF	NA	NA	TRBV20-1	TRBJ1-6
TGTGCCAGCAGCCCAGGGGCGTATGGCTACACCTTC	CASSPGAYGYTF	many	NA	TRBV12-3/TRBV12-4	TRBJ1-2
TGTGCCAGCAGCCCCCCCCCGGACAGGGTCGAGACCCAGTACTTC	CASSPPPDRVETQYF	many	TRBD1	TRBV11-3	TRBJ2-5
TGCAGTGCCCCGGGACAGGGGGGCATGAACACTGAAGCTTTCTTT	CSAPGQGGMNTEAFF	many	TRBD1	TRBV20-1	TRBJ1-1
TGTGCCAGCAGCTTAGCTTTCCTACCTGCGACAGGGGATGCCGAGCAGTACTTC	CASSLAFLPATGDAEQYF	many	TRBD1	TRBV7-2	TRBJ2-7
TGTGCCAGCAGCGCATCCCGGGGAAGGATTTCCGCTGAAGCTTTCTTT	CASSASRGRISAEAFF	NA	NA	TRBV7-9	TRBJ1-1
TGTGCCAGCCAGATGGGGGGGGGCGGTGAGCAGTTCTTC	CASQMGGGGEQFF	many	NA	TRBV6-1	TRBJ2-1
TGTGCCAGCAGTTCGGACAGGGGGACAACTAATGAAAAACTGTTTTTT	CASSSDRGTTNEKLFF	many	TRBD1	TRBV12-3/TRBV12-4	TRBJ1-4
TGTGCCAGCAGCGTAGGTAGCGGGGGGGCCAATGAGCAGTTCTTC	CASSVGSGGANEQFF	many	TRBD2	TRBV9	TRBJ2-1
TGTGCCAGCAGTCCGCCCCCTCTGACAGGGGAAGGCTCTTACGAGCAGTACTTC	CASSPPPLTGEGSYEQYF	many	TRBD1	TRBV28	TRBJ2-7
TGCAGTGCTGTCTATAGTCCGAAGAACACTGAAGCTTTCTTT	CSAVYSPKNTEAFF	many	NA	TRBV20-1	TRBJ1-1
TGTGCCAGCAGTACTGGACTAGCGGGGGGTGCTAGCACAGATACGCAGTATTTT	CASSTGLAGGASTDTQYF	NA	TRBD2	TRBV12-3/TRBV12-4	TRBJ2-3
TGTGCCAGCAGTGATACAGGTTTTGCCGGGGAGCTGTTTTTT	CASSDTGFAGELFF	many	NA	TRBV28	TRBJ2-2
TGTGCCCGCAGTCCGGGGGAACAGGGAAAGGCCGGGGAGCTGTTTTTT	CARSPGEQGKAGELFF	few	NA	TRBV28	TRBJ2-2
TGTGCCAGCAGCCTTACAGGGGGCGCAGCCTACGAGCAGTACTTC	CASSLTGGAAYEQYF	NA	TRBD1	TRBV5-5	TRBJ2-7
TGTGCCAGTAGTATGGGGACAGCAGGTACCCAGTACTTC	CASSMGTAGTQYF	NA	TRBD1	TRBV19	TRBJ2-5
TGTGCCAGCAGCGCGGTTGGGTCCTCTAAAGAGACCCAGTACTTC	CASSAVGSSKETQYF	many	NA	TRBV9	TRBJ2-5
TGCAGTGCTAGAGATGGGACAGGAGAGGAGACCCAGTACTTC	CSARDGTGEETQYF	many	TRBD1	TRBV20-1	TRBJ2-5
TGTGCCAGCAGAGGCTTAGCTCGAGCCAAAAACATTCAGTACTTC	CASRGLARAKNIQYF	many	NA	TRBV2	TRBJ2-4
TGTGCCAGCAGGCCTGACGGACCCAATCAGCCCCAGCATTTT	CASRPDGPNQPQHF	NA	NA	TRBV27	TRBJ1-5
TGTGCCAGCAGTTTGACAGGGGGCGCCCATCTGAACACTGAAGCTTTCTTT	CASSLTGGAHLNTEAFF	many	TRBD1	TRBV28	TRBJ1-1
TGCAGTGCTACTACCGGGACAGCTAATGAAAAACTGTTTTTT	CSATTGTANEKLFF	many	TRBD1	TRBV20-1	TRBJ1-4
TGCGCCAGCAGCCCCGGGACAGCGAAGGCGGCCCAGTACTTC	CASSPGTAKAAQYF	NA	TRBD1	TRBV5-1	TRBJ2-5
TGTGCCAGCAGCTCCACTACTAGCGCGGGATACAATGAGCAGTTCTTC	CASSSTTSAGYNEQFF	many	TRBD2	TRBV13	TRBJ2-1
TGTGCCAGCAGCTTGGGGGGAGGAGGTCACGGGGAGCTGTTTTTT	CASSLGGGGHGELFF	NA	NA	TRBV5-4	TRBJ2-2
TGTGCCACCAGCAGACTTTCCGGGCAGGGCATGGAGACCCAGTACTTC	CATSRLSGQGMETQYF	many	NA	TRBV15	TRBJ2-5
TGTGCCAGCAGTTACCCGATGGGGGGCACCTACGAGCAGTACTTC	CASSYPMGGTYEQYF	many	NA	TRBV6-2/TRBV6-3	TRBJ2-7
TGTGCCAGCTCCCCAAGACAGGACACTGAAGCTTTCTTT	CASSPRQDTEAFF	many	NA	TRBV18	TRBJ1-1
TGTGCCAGCGAACCGGGGCCCGGTAGGAATGAGCAGTTCTTC	CASEPGPGRNEQFF	many	NA	TRBV6-1	TRBJ2-1
TGTGCCAGCGCTCTAGCGGGGGCAGATACGCAGTATTTT	CASALAGADTQYF	many	TRBD2	TRBV6-1	TRBJ2-3
TGCGCCAGCAGCTTGCCCAGACTAGCGGGGGGTACGTCGAACACCGGGGAGCTGTTTTTT	CASSLPRLAGGTSNTGELFF	NA	TRBD2	TRBV5-1	TRBJ2-2
TGTGCCAGCAGCTTAGATCTTCTAGCGGGGGGGATCAATGAGCAGTTCTTC	CASSLDLLAGGINEQFF	many	TRBD2	TRBV11-3	TRBJ2-1
TGTGCCAGCAGTTTAAGCGGACTAGCTCGGACCGGGGAGCTGTTTTTT	CASSLSGLARTGELFF	many	TRBD2	TRBV28	TRBJ2-2